Listed below are T cell receptor beta chains from one sample, sequenced in a study of blood T cell repertoires in COVID-19. The assay was immunoSEQ multiplex PCR, and TCRdb's table has in-frame clones only and misses some. The table includes about 130,000 clones, 60% to 80% detected once. The sequencing input was peripheral blood. All receptors derive from a woman in her 70s with acute or convalescent COVID-19. CDR3s leave out the opening cysteine and the closing phenylalanine or tryptophan.

CDR3aa	v_gene	j_gene
ASSQWAGRGGYT	TRBV3-1/TRBV3-2	TRBJ1-2
ASSPLGSRGETQY	TRBV7-2	TRBJ2-5
ASSRTQGQGWTQY	TRBV14	TRBJ2-5
ASSLGTSQY	TRBV7-9	TRBJ2-5
SASLPTRGNEQF	TRBV20-1	TRBJ2-1
ASSLYRDNSPLH	TRBV27	TRBJ1-6
ASLTWREQF	TRBV2	TRBJ2-1
ASSPLGQGSTDTQY	TRBV3-1/TRBV3-2	TRBJ2-3
SARTGGEAF	TRBV20-1	TRBJ1-1
ASTGTGGTETQY	TRBV5-1	TRBJ2-5
AISLSGTSVYGELF	TRBV10-3	TRBJ2-2
ASSPFRDRAFYEQY	TRBV28	TRBJ2-7
ASSLAGADGYT	TRBV7-9	TRBJ1-2
ATSDYSNYGYT	TRBV24-1	TRBJ1-2
ASSPQGSGYT	TRBV3-1/TRBV3-2	TRBJ1-2
ASSLYIRDTQY	TRBV3-1/TRBV3-2	TRBJ2-3
ASGLIQGSYNEQF	TRBV12-5	TRBJ2-1
AISPGTVRDIYGYT	TRBV10-3	TRBJ1-2
ASSRKEGGVPLH	TRBV9	TRBJ1-6
ASSLPRGRSETQY	TRBV28	TRBJ2-5
SVEGRDRPQDTQY	TRBV29-1	TRBJ2-3
ASRPTLEQY	TRBV5-4	TRBJ2-7
ASNPGLRTYEQY	TRBV2	TRBJ2-7
ASRTGTDYNSPLH	TRBV2	TRBJ1-6
ASSEPGQGDYGYT	TRBV9	TRBJ1-2
ASSPPSAGGTYEQY	TRBV18	TRBJ2-7
ASREATGELF	TRBV7-3	TRBJ2-2
SASWQGPYEQY	TRBV20-1	TRBJ2-7